This T cell receptor (beta chain) was retrieved from a study of shared clonotypes between healthy human individuals. The assay was immunoSEQ multiplex PCR, and TCRdb's table has in-frame clones only and misses some. The sample has about 2 million clones, 85% to 95% seen once; the top ten hold more than 0.1%. Germline values: CDR1 MNHNS, CDR2 SASEGT. V gave up 9 bases and J gave up 4 bases; unmatched junction bases: 12. The CDR3 contains 14 residues. The source material was naive CD4+ T cells sorted from blood. Stated subset: CD45RA+ positively selected. J is TRBJ2-7 and V is TRBV6-1, with TRBD1 matching 7 bases. This receptor was identified in a man aged 18 to 30 in good health. In nucleotides, the CDR3 is TGTGCCAGTGCAGACAGGGCCGGTCCTTACGAGCAGTACTTC. Translating gives CASADRAGPYEQYF.